Sequencing of this T cell receptor beta chain was carried out in a study of CD8 T cells in ankylosing spondylitis. Overall study findings and caveats: Significant enrichment of disease-linked clones was reportedly seen in matched ankylosing spondylitis synovial fluid.

Each TCR beta library was made by quantitative 5'-RACE that incorporated molecular barcodes. Using its own MiXCR run on the 5' RACE reads, TCRdb lists one record per CDR3 protein. In the table there are 250,000 to 350,000 distinct CDR3 sequences, around 20% of which are singletons. Comments on this clonotype: Its antigen is still unknown.

Deletions cut 3 bases from V and 5 bases from J, with 10 bases between. This CDR3 region has 13 residues. The clonotype originates from a male donor with ankylosing spondylitis or in good health (not recorded which). The sample consisted of blood, either unsorted or a sorted T cell fraction (not recorded which). The chain links TRBV12-3 or TRBV12-4 to TRBJ2-5, with unresolved D. The CDR3 here is CASSFGDAETQYF. CDR3 DNA sequence: TGTGCCAGCAGTTTTGGGGATGCGGAGACCCAGTACTTC.